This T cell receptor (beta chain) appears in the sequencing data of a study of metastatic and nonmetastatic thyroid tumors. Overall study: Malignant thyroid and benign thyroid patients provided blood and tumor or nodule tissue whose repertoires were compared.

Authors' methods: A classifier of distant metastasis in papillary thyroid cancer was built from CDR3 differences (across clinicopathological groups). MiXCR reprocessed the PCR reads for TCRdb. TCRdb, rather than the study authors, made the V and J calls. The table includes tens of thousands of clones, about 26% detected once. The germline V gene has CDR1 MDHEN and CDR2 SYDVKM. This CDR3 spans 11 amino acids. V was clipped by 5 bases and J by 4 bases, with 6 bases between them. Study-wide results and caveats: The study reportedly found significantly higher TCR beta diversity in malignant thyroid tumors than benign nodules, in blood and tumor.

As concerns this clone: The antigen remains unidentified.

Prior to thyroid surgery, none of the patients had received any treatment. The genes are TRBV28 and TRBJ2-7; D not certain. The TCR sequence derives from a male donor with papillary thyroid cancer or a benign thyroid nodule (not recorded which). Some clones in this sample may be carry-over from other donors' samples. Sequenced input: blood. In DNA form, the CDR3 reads TGTGCCAGCAGTCGTACGTACGAGCAGTACTTC. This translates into CASSRTYEQYF.